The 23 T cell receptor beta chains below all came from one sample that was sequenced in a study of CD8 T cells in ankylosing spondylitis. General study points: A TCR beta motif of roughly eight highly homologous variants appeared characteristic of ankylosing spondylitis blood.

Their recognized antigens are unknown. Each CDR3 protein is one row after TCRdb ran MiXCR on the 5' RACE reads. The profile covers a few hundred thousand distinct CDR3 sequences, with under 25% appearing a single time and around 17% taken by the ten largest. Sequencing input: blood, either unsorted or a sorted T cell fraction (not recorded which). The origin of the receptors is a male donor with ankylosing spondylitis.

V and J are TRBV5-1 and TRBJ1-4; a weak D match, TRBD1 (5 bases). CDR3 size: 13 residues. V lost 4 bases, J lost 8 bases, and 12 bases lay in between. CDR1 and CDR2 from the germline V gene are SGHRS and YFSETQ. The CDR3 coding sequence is TGCGCCAGCAGCCAGGAGGGGATGGAAAAACTGTTTTTT. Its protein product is CASSQEGMEKLFF.

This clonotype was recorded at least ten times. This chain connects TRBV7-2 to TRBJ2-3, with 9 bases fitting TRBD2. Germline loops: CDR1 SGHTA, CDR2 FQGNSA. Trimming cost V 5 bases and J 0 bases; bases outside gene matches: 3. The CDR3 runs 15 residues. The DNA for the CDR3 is TGTGCCAGCAGCATTAGCGGGGGTAGCACAGATACGCAGTATTTT. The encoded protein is CASSISGGSTDTQYF. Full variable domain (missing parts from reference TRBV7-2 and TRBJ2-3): GAGVSQSPSNKVTEKGKDVELRCDPISGHTALYWYRQSLGQGLEFLIYFQGNSAPDKSGLPSDRFSAERTGGSVSTLTIQRTQQEDSAVYLCASSISGGSTDTQYFGPGTRLTVL.

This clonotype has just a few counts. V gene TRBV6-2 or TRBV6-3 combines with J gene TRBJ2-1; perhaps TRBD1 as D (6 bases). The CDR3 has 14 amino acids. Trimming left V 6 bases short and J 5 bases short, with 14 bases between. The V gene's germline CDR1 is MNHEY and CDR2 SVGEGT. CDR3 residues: CASSPRTAHNEQFF. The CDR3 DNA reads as TGTGCCAGCAGCCCTCGGACAGCCCACAATGAGCAGTTCTTC.

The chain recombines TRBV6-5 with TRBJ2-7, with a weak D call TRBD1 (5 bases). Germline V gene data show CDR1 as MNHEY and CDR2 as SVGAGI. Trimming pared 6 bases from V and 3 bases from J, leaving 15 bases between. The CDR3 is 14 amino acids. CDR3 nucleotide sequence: TGTGCCAGCAGGGACACATTTAAGGGCTACGAGCAGTACTTC. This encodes CASRDTFKGYEQYF.

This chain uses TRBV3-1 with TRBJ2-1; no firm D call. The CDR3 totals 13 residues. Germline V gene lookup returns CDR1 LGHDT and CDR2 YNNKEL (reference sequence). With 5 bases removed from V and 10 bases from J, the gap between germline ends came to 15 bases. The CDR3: CASSSARGSEQFF. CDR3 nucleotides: TGTGCCAGCAGCTCCGCTAGAGGCTCCGAGCAGTTCTTC.

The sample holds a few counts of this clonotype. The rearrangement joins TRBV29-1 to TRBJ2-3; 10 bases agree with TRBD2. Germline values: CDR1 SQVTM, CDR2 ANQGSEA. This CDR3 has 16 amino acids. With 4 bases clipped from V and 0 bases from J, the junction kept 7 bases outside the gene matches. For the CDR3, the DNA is TGCAGCGTTGCGCCGGGACTAGCGACTAGCACAGATACGCAGTATTTT. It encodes CSVAPGLATSTDTQYF.

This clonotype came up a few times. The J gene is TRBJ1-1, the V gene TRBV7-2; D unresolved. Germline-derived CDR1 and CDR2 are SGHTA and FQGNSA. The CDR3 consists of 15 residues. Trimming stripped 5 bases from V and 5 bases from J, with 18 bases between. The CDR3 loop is CASSTSGSGGTEAFF. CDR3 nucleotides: TGTGCCAGCAGCACCTCAGGTTCGGGAGGAACTGAAGCTTTCTTT.

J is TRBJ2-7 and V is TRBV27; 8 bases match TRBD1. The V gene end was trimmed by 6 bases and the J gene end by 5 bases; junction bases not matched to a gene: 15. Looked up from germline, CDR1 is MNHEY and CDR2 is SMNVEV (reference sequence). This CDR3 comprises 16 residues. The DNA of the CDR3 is TGTGCCAGCAGGGGCCAGGGGGCGTTACTTTTCCACGAGCAGTACTTC. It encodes CASRGQGALLFHEQYF.

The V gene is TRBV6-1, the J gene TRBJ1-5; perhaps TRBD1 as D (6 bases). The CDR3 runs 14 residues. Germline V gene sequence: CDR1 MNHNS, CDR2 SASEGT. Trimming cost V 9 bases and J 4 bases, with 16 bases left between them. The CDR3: CASQKTGFNQPQHF. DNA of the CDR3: TGTGCCAGTCAGAAGACAGGTTTTAATCAGCCCCAGCATTTT.

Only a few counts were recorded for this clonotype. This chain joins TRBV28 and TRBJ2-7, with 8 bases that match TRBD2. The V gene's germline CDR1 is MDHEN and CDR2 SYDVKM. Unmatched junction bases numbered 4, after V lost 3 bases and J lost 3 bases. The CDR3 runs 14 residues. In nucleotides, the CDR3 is TGTGCCAGCAGTTTCCCGAGCGGGAGCTACGAGCAGTACTTC. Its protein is CASSFPSGSYEQYF.

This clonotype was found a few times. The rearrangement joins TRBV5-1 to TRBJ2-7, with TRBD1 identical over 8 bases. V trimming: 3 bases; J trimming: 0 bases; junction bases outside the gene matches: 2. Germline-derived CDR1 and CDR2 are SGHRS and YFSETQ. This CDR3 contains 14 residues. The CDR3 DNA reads TGCGCCAGCAGCTGGGGACAGGCCTCCTACGAGCAGTACTTC. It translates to CASSWGQASYEQYF.

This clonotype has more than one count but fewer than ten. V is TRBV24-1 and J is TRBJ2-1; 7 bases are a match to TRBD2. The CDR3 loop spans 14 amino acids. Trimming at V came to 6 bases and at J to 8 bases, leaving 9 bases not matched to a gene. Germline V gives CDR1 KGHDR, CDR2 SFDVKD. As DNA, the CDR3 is TGTGCCACCAGTTCTCGAGCGGGGTTCGATGAGCAGTTCTTC. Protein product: CATSSRAGFDEQFF.

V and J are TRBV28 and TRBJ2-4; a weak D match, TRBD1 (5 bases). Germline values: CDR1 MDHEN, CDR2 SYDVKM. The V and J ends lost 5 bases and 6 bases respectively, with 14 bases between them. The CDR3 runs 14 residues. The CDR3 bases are TGTGCCAGCAGTGGCGGAACAGGTTCAAACATTCAGTACTTC. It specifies CASSGGTGSNIQYF.

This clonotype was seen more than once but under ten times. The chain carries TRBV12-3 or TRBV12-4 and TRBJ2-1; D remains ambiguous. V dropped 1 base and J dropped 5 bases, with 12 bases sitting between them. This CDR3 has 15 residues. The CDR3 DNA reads TGTGCCAGCAGTTTAGTCTACGGACCCAACAATGAGCAGTTCTTC. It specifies CASSLVYGPNNEQFF.

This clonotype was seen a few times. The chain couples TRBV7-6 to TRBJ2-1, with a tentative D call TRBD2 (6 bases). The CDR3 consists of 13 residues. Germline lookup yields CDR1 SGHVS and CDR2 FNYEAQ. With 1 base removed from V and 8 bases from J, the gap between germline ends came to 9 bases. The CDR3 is CASSLGRVDEQFF. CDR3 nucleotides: TGTGCCAGCAGCTTAGGGAGGGTCGATGAGCAGTTCTTC.

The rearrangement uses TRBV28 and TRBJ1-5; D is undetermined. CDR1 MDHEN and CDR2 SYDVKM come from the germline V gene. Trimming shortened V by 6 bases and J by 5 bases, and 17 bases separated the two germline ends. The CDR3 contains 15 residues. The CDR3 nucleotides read TGTGCCAGCAGCCCTTCTGGAATGGAAGATCAGCCCCAGCATTTT. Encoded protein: CASSPSGMEDQPQHF.

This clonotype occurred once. CDR3 residues: CASSLGAGGSLYEQYF. In nucleotides, the CDR3 is TGTGCCAGCAGCTTAGGAGCGGGAGGGTCCCTCTACGAGCAGTACTTC. The chain couples TRBV11-1 to TRBJ2-7, with 10 positions matching TRBD2. Germline trimming cut 1 base from V and 3 bases from J; bases unmatched to any gene: 6. This CDR3 spans 16 amino acids. Germline-derived CDR1 and CDR2 are SGHAT and FQDESV (reference sequence).

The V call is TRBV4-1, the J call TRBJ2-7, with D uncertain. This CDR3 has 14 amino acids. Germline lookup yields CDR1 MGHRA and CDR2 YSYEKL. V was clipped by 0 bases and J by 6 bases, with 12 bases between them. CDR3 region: CASSQDGSLSEQYF. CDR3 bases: TGCGCCAGCAGCCAAGATGGATCCTTGAGCGAGCAGTACTTC.

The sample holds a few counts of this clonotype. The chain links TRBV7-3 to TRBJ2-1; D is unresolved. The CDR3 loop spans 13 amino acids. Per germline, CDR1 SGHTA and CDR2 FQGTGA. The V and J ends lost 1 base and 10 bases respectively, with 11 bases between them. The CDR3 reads CASSLNWIGEQFF. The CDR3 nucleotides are TGTGCCAGCAGCTTAAATTGGATTGGCGAGCAGTTCTTC.

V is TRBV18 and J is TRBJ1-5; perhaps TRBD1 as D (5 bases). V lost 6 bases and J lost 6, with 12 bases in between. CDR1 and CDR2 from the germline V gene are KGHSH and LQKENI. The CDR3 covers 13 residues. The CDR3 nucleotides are TGTGCCAGCTCCTCGACCGGGACTCAGCCCCAGCATTTT. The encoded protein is CASSSTGTQPQHF.

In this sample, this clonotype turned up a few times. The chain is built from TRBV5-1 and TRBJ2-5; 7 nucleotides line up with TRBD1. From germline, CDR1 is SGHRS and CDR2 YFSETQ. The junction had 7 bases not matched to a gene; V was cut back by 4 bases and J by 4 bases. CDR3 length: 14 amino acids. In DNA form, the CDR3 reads TGCGCCAGCAGCCGGGACAGTTGGGGAGAGACCCAGTACTTC. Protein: CASSRDSWGETQYF.

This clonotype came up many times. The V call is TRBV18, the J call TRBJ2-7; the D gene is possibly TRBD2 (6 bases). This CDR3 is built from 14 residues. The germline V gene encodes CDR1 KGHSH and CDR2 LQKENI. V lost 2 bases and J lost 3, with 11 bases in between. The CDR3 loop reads CASSPSLASYEQYF. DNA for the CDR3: TGTGCCAGCTCACCAAGTCTAGCGAGCTACGAGCAGTACTTC.

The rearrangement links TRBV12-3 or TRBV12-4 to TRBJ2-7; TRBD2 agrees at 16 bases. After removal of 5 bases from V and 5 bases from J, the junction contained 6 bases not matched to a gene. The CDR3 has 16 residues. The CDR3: CASSPGLAGGPHEQYF. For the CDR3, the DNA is TGTGCCAGCAGTCCGGGACTAGCGGGAGGGCCCCACGAGCAGTACTTC.